One sample yielded the 16 T cell receptor beta chains listed below, sequenced in a study of blood T cell repertoires in COVID-19. Using immunoSEQ multiplex PCR, the repertoire was profiled, and TCRdb retains in-frame clones only, with some absent. The sample lists 45,000 to 50,000 clones, under 85% occurring once. Sequences were obtained from peripheral blood. The receptors come from a man at least 80 years old in a cohort sampled during active COVID-19.

This clone was recorded only once. This CDR3 reads CASSLTVSSYNEQFF. The CDR3 bases are TGTGCCAGCAGCTTGACGGTAAGCTCCTACAATGAGCAGTTCTTC. The rearrangement links TRBV5-4 to TRBJ2-1; D unclear. Between the trimmed V and J ends, which lost 1 base and 0 bases, there was a span of 8 bases. The V gene's germline CDR1 is SGHNT and CDR2 YYREEE (reference sequence). CDR3 size: 15 residues.

The chain uses TRBV7-6 and TRBJ2-3; weak D call: TRBD1 (6 bases). Germline assignment: CDR1 SGHVS and CDR2 FNYEAQ. This CDR3 comprises 15 residues. V was clipped by 3 bases and J by 6 bases, with 16 bases between them. The DNA of the CDR3 is TGTGCCAGCAGCTTGCTAGGGGGAGTCGGGGATACGCAGTATTTT. It is translated as CASSLLGGVGDTQYF.

This clone was observed a handful of times. The V call is TRBV5-1, the J call TRBJ2-2; no clear D. Trimming took 0 bases from V and 6 from J, leaving 6 bases between them. The CDR3 contains 13 residues. Germline CDR1 reads SGHRS; CDR2 reads YFSETQ. The CDR3 DNA sequence: TGCGCCAGCAGCTTGGGGAGTGCCGGGGAGCTGTTTTTT. This encodes CASSLGSAGELFF.

The chain employs TRBV18 and TRBJ1-2; TRBD1 agrees at 9 bases. The CDR3 loop spans 15 amino acids. V was pared by 8 bases and J by 1 base, with 8 bases of the junction left unmatched. Germline V CDR1 and CDR2: KGHSH, LQKENI. CDR3 region: CASTNRDRDNYGYTF. CDR3 nucleotides: TGTGCCAGCACCAACCGGGACAGGGATAACTATGGCTACACCTTC.

The chain employs TRBV3-1 (or the pseudogene TRBV3-2) and TRBJ2-7, with 8 positions matching TRBD1. The CDR3 consists of 12 residues. Germline values: CDR1 LGHDT, CDR2 YNNKEL (reference sequence). V gave up 8 bases and J gave up 4 bases; unmatched junction bases: 4. The CDR3 sequence is CASQDRAYEQYF. In DNA, the CDR3 is TGTGCCAGCCAGGACAGGGCATACGAGCAGTACTTC.

V is TRBV7-9 and J is TRBJ2-5; 7 positions match TRBD2. Losses at the gene ends were 3 bases for V and 5 bases for J; bases not matched to a gene: 9. CDR3 length equals 15 residues. The germline CDR1 and CDR2 sequences are SEHNR and FQNEAQ (reference sequence). CDR3 DNA sequence: TGTGCCAGCAGCTTGGTTGCTGGACTAGTGGAGACCCAGTACTTC. Translated: CASSLVAGLVETQYF.

The chain uses TRBV28 and TRBJ1-2; 11 bases are a match to TRBD1. Germline values: CDR1 MDHEN, CDR2 SYDVKM. The V and J ends lost 6 bases and 3 bases, in that order; junction bases with no gene match: 3. This CDR3 has 14 residues. CDR3 nucleotide sequence: TGTGCCAGCAGACGGGGACAGGGGGACTATGGCTACACCTTC. Its protein product is CASRRGQGDYGYTF.

CDR3 sequence reads: CASSLEGRQGVDEQYF. CDR3 in DNA: TGCGCCAGCAGCTTGGAGGGTCGGCAGGGGGTCGACGAGCAGTACTTC. The chain links TRBV5-1 to TRBJ2-7; 7 nucleotides agree with TRBD1. This CDR3 is 16 amino acids long. From germline, CDR1 is SGHRS and CDR2 YFSETQ. V dropped 0 bases and J dropped 5; count of bases not matched to a gene: 11.

Note on this clone: Other DNA sequences in the sample encode the same CDR3. The rearrangement joins TRBV19 to TRBJ2-7; maybe TRBD1 (5 bases). CDR3 length: 13 amino acids. V gave up 3 bases and J gave up 1 base, with 7 bases separating them. Germline V CDR1 and CDR2: LNHDA, SQIVND (reference sequence). The CDR3 reads CASSITGSYEQYF. CDR3 nucleotide sequence: TGTGCCAGTAGTATTACAGGTTCCTACGAGCAGTACTTC.

The table lists this clone with a count of one. This chain joins TRBV9 and TRBJ2-6; 9 bases are shared with TRBD1. CDR3 length: 19 residues. Trimming at V came to 3 bases and at J to 0 bases, leaving 10 bases not matched to a gene. In germline, CDR1 is SGDLS, CDR2 YYNGEE. CDR3 nucleotides: TGTGCCAGCAGCGCTCTACCGGGACAGGGAAGCTCTGGGGCCAACGTCCTGACTTTC. Amino acid sequence: CASSALPGQGSSGANVLTF. The variable domain in full, completed from reference TRBV9 and TRBJ2-6, reads DSGVTQTPKHLITATGQRVTLRCSPRSGDLSVYWYQQSLDQGLQFLIQYYNGEERAKGNILERFSAQQFPDLHSELNLSSLELGDSALYFCASSALPGQGSSGANVLTFGAGSRLTVL.

The J gene is TRBJ2-7, the V gene TRBV7-2; no firm D call. Germline CDR1 is SGHTA and CDR2 is FQGNSA. The CDR3 is 13 residues long. Trimming left V 5 bases short and J 8 bases short, with 16 bases between. DNA for the CDR3: TGTGCCAGCAGCCAGACTTTAAGTTTAAAGCAGTACTTC. This translates into CASSQTLSLKQYF.

The J gene is TRBJ2-3, the V gene TRBV5-1; no definite D call. V lost 4 bases and J 4 bases, leaving 10 bases between the germline ends. CDR1 is SGHRS, CDR2 YFSETQ, per germline. CDR3 length: 13 amino acids. The CDR3 is CASSPGSADTQYF. The CDR3 nucleotides are TGCGCCAGCAGCCCCGGGTCTGCAGATACGCAGTATTTT.

The genes are TRBV24-1 and TRBJ2-2, with 10 positions matching TRBD1. Germline V gene sequence: CDR1 KGHDR, CDR2 SFDVKD. This CDR3 is built from 15 residues. Trimming removed 7 bases from V and 1 base from J; junction bases left unmatched: 2. CDR3 nucleotides: TGTGCCACCAGGGGACAGGGGATGAACACCGGGGAGCTGTTTTTT. As protein: CATRGQGMNTGELFF.

The V and J genes are TRBV27 and TRBJ2-5; D may be TRBD2 (5 bases). From germline, CDR1 is MNHEY and CDR2 SMNVEV (reference sequence). CDR3 size: 15 residues. Trimming stripped 8 bases from V and 5 bases from J, with 21 bases between. The CDR3 sequence: CASAPDDPRGETQYF. CDR3 in DNA: TGTGCCAGCGCCCCGGACGACCCGCGAGGGGAGACCCAGTACTTC.

This rearrangement joins TRBV4-2 to TRBJ2-1; D gene uncertain. The length of the CDR3 is 15 residues. The V end was cut by 4 bases, the J end by 1 base, with 11 bases between. CDR1 LGHNA and CDR2 YNFKEQ come from the germline V gene. This CDR3 is CASSPNPRSYNEQFF. The CDR3 DNA reads TGTGCCAGCAGCCCCAATCCTAGGTCCTACAATGAGCAGTTCTTC.

This chain links TRBV4-3 with TRBJ2-1; the D gene is possibly TRBD1 (6 bases). Germline values: CDR1 LGHNA, CDR2 YSLEER. This CDR3 comprises 15 residues. The V end was cut by 1 base, the J end by 7 bases, with 14 bases between. The CDR3 loop reads CASSQGQVNGNEQFF. The DNA for the CDR3 is TGCGCCAGCAGCCAAGGACAGGTCAATGGAAATGAGCAGTTCTTC.